The text below deals with one T cell receptor beta chain. What it binds is unknown. These data belong to a study of T cell responses to AZD1222 COVID-19 vaccine. Clones were sequenced by immunoSEQ multiplex PCR, and TCRdb holds only the in-frame ones, with some missing. This repertoire shows 100,000 to 120,000 clones, about four fifths found once; its top ten account for 4.6%. V was pared by 3 bases and J by 7 bases, with 15 bases between. Germline V lookup: CDR1 LGHNA, CDR2 YSLEER. The CDR3 runs 14 residues. Whole-study findings and limits: Vaccination with two AZD1222 doses was followed by a rise in Spike-specific TCR breadth and depth.

This sequence originates from an adult in good health. This specimen consisted of peripheral blood, obtained on day 0 of AZD1222 vaccination. The genes are TRBV4-3 and TRBJ1-1; D might be TRBD1 (6 bases). The DNA of the CDR3 is TGCGCCAGCAGCCATGTCCCGGGGGGCCGTGAAGCTTTCTTT. Translation gives CASSHVPGGREAFF.